These 21 T cell receptor beta chains originate from one sample sequenced in a study of PD-1 blockade in classical Hodgkin lymphoma. This sample's time point: cycle 4 day 1 (C4D1), after 6 weeks of nivolumab. All the patients suffered relapse after autologous stem cell transplantation, and brentuximab vedotin exposure differed. Sequenced by immunoSEQ multiplex PCR; TCRdb stores in-frame clones only, minus some. The data contain 43,000 or so clones, just under 80% of them seen just once; the ten biggest clones take up over 35%. Sequences were derived from peripheral blood mononuclear cells (PBMCs), sampled before the fourth cycle of nivolumab. The receptors stem from a human donor with classical Hodgkin lymphoma.

As regards this clone: This clone may be a read error of a much larger clone one base away. This chain links TRBV4-2 with TRBJ1-2, with D unresolved. Germline assignment: CDR1 LGHNA and CDR2 YNFKEQ. With 1 base removed from V and 7 bases from J, the gap between germline ends came to 13 bases. The CDR3 spans 14 residues. CDR3 amino acids: CASSQGTAVPGYTF. The CDR3 DNA follows: TGTGCCAGCAGCCAAGGGACGGCGGTCCCTGGCTACACCTTC.

This clone rates as medium-sized (0.01 to 0.1%). V gene TRBV12-5 combines with J gene TRBJ1-1; maybe TRBD1 (5 bases). The CDR3 consists of 13 residues. Deletions cut 6 bases from V and 1 base from J, with 9 bases between. Germline V gives CDR1 LGHNT, CDR2 FRNRAP. In DNA form, the CDR3 reads TGTGCTAGTGGGTTGACAGCGAACACTGAAGCTTTCTTT. Protein product: CASGLTANTEAFF. The entire variable domain, with the rest obtained from reference TRBV12-5 and TRBJ1-1, is as follows: DARVTQTPRHKVTEMGQEVTMRCQPILGHNTVFWYRQTMMQGLELLAYFRNRAPLDDSGMPKDRFSAEMPDATLATLKIQPSEPRDSAVYFCASGLTANTEAFFGQGTRLTVV.

V usage is TRBV11-3 and J usage is TRBJ1-5; 7 bases align to TRBD1. The CDR3 extends over 15 amino acids. V was pared by 6 bases and J by 4 bases, with 9 bases of the junction left unmatched. The germline CDR1 and CDR2 sequences are SGHNT and YENEEA. The CDR3 region has the DNA TGTGCCAGCAGTTTATCCGGGACAGTAAATCAGCCCCAGCATTTT. This translates into CASSLSGTVNQPQHF.

The chain recombines TRBV19 with TRBJ1-2, with a possible D match to TRBD1 (6 bases). The CDR3 sequence is 13 residues long. Germline V gene data show CDR1 as LNHDA and CDR2 as SQIVND (reference sequence). V dropped 10 bases and J dropped 5 bases, with 17 bases sitting between them. The CDR3 region is CATGAGEGYGYTF. The CDR3 nucleotides read TGTGCCACGGGGGCAGGGGAGGGGTATGGCTACACCTTC.

The table lists this clone with a few counts. V gene TRBV6-5 combines with J gene TRBJ1-1; D unresolved. Trimming took 8 bases from V and 4 from J, leaving 11 bases between them. The CDR3 length is 12 residues. The germline gives CDR1 MNHEY, CDR2 SVGAGI. CDR3 DNA: TGTGCCAGCTCCAACCCAGGCACTGAAGCTTTCTTT. As protein: CASSNPGTEAFF.

The chain links TRBV6-9 to TRBJ2-7; D is unresolved. Trimming pared 0 bases from V and 5 bases from J, leaving 29 bases between. Per the germline V gene, CDR1 is MNHGY and CDR2 is SVAAGI. This CDR3 has 20 amino acids. CDR3 bases: TGTGCCAGCAGTTATTCGAGGTTTGCCGTGCCCCTTGGACCCCAGAACGAGCAGTACTTC. This codes for CASSYSRFAVPLGPQNEQYF.

The sample holds a few counts of this clone. CDR3 protein: CSAPRGQGGGYTF. CDR3 DNA sequence: TGCAGCGCCCCGAGGGGACAGGGAGGAGGCTACACCTTC. The V and J genes are TRBV29-1 and TRBJ1-2, with TRBD1 matching over 9 bases. Trimming cost V 7 bases and J 8 bases; bases outside gene matches: 11. CDR1 and CDR2 (germline): SQVTM, ANQGSEA. CDR3 length equals 13 residues.

This chain joins TRBV5-1 and TRBJ1-6; perhaps TRBD1 as D (5 bases). In germline, CDR1 is SGHRS, CDR2 YFSETQ. The CDR3 covers 17 residues. V gave up 5 bases and J gave up 0 bases, with 15 bases separating them. CDR3 nucleotide sequence: TGCGCCAGCAGGGGGGGTACCGCAACCTCCTATAATTCACCCCTCCACTTT. Protein: CASRGGTATSYNSPLHF. The whole variable domain, filled in from reference TRBV5-1 and TRBJ1-6, reads KAGVTQTPRYLIKTRGQQVTLSCSPISGHRSVSWYQQTPGQGLQFLFEYFSETQRNKGNFPGRFSGRQFSNSRSEMNVSTLELGDSALYLCASRGGTATSYNSPLHFGNGTRLTVT.

J is TRBJ2-1 and V is TRBV11-3; maybe TRBD2 (6 bases). The CDR3 is 14 amino acids. V lost 3 bases to trimming and J lost 9 bases, with 15 bases between them. Germline V CDR1 and CDR2: SGHNT, YENEEA. As DNA, the CDR3 is TGTGCCAGCAGCTTGGGGGGAGTTTTTGGTGAGCAGTTCTTC. Translated, it gives CASSLGGVFGEQFF.

The rearrangement links TRBV14 to TRBJ2-5, with D perhaps given as TRBD1 or TRBD2 (5 bases each). V shed 3 bases and J shed 1 base, with 9 bases lying between them. The CDR3 contains 14 residues. Germline V CDR1 and CDR2: SGHDN, FVKESK. The CDR3 sequence: CASSQGTLQETQYF. The CDR3, as DNA: TGTGCCAGCAGCCAGGGGACCCTCCAAGAGACCCAGTACTTC.

This clone has just one count. CDR3 protein: CASSPWHSYNEQFF. The CDR3 nucleotides read TGTGCCAGCAGCCCTTGGCACAGCTACAATGAGCAGTTCTTC. V usage is TRBV7-9 and J usage is TRBJ2-1; D ambiguous. CDR1 is SEHNR, CDR2 FQNEAQ, per germline (reference sequence). V was shortened by 5 bases and J by 3 bases, with 11 bases between the two germline ends. This CDR3 spans 14 amino acids.

The chain links TRBV7-9 to TRBJ2-6; D gene unclear. The CDR3 consists of 13 residues. Trimming pared 5 bases from V and 1 base from J, leaving 3 bases between. Germline CDR1 reads SEHNR; CDR2 reads FQNEAQ (reference sequence). CDR3 sequence reads: CASSGSGANVLTF. The CDR3 bases are TGTGCCAGCAGCGGATCTGGGGCCAACGTCCTGACTTTC. Drawing the rest from reference TRBV7-9 and TRBJ2-6, the complete variable domain is DTGVSQNPRHKITKRGQNVTFRCDPISEHNRLYWYRQTLGQGPEFLTYFQNEAQLEKSRLLSDRFSAERPKGSFSTLEIQRTEQGDSAMYLCASSGSGANVLTFGAGSRLTVL.

This clone was detected a few times. The V gene is TRBV18, the J gene TRBJ1-6; maybe TRBD1 (5 bases). Germline CDR1 reads KGHSH; CDR2 reads LQKENI. The CDR3 contains 16 residues. Trimming removed 4 bases at V and 0 bases at J, with 10 bases between. CDR3 sequence: CASSLTASSYNSPLHF. The CDR3 nucleotides read TGTGCCAGCTCACTGACAGCGAGCTCCTATAATTCACCCCTCCACTTT. Using reference TRBV18 and TRBJ1-6 for the parts outside the CDR3, the full variable domain is NAGVMQNPRHLVRRRGQEARLRCSPMKGHSHVYWYRQLPEEGLKFMVYLQKENIIDESGMPKERFSAEFPKEGPSILRIQQVVRGDSAAYFCASSLTASSYNSPLHFGNGTRLTVT.

The J gene is TRBJ1-3, the V gene TRBV29-1; D is uncertain. V lost 4 bases and J lost 2, with 12 bases in between. This CDR3 has 14 amino acids. CDR1 and CDR2 (germline): SQVTM, ANQGSEA. The CDR3 nucleotides read TGCAGCGTTGTAGGTCGGAACCCTGGAAACACCATATATTTT. Translation gives CSVVGRNPGNTIYF.

The rearrangement uses TRBV5-1 and TRBJ1-2; 10 bases are a match to TRBD1. The CDR3 sequence is 15 residues long. Trimming took 6 bases from V and 4 from J; bases not matched to a gene: 9. The germline gives CDR1 SGHRS, CDR2 YFSETQ. CDR3 in amino acids: CASTRGDRGTYGYTF. CDR3 DNA sequence: TGCGCCAGCACCCGAGGGGACAGGGGAACCTATGGCTACACCTTC.

This clone was detected a few times. The chain is built from TRBV30 and TRBJ1-4; tentative D call: TRBD1 (5 bases). V was pared by 1 base and J by 7 bases, with 19 bases between. This CDR3 has 16 amino acids. The V gene's germline CDR1 is GTSNPN and CDR2 SVGIG (reference sequence). The CDR3 reads CAWSAPLPFGGEKLFF. DNA of the CDR3: TGTGCCTGGAGTGCTCCCCTGCCCTTTGGGGGTGAAAAACTGTTTTTT.

This chain joins TRBV11-3 and TRBJ2-4; the match to TRBD2 covers 10 bases. The CDR3 is made up of 18 amino acids. Losses at the gene ends were 1 base for V and 0 bases for J; bases not matched to a gene: 6. Germline V lookup: CDR1 SGHNT, CDR2 YENEEA. Written as DNA, the CDR3 is TGTGCCAGCAGCTTAGTAGCGGGGGGCCATCTAGCCAAAAACATTCAGTACTTC. The encoded protein is CASSLVAGGHLAKNIQYF.

The genes are TRBV6-5 and TRBJ1-2; a weak D match, TRBD1 (5 bases). Germline loops: CDR1 MNHEY, CDR2 SVGAGI. The CDR3 totals 15 residues. The ends were cut back, 4 bases at V and 7 bases at J, with 19 bases in the middle. This CDR3 is CASSSRGTSGVGYTF. Here the CDR3 DNA reads TGTGCCAGCAGTTCACGGGGGACCTCTGGGGTTGGCTACACCTTC.

The chain recombines TRBV6-1 with TRBJ1-3; TRBD1 matches 7 bases. This CDR3 spans 15 amino acids. Per the germline V gene, CDR1 is MNHNS and CDR2 is SASEGT. V gave up 5 bases and J gave up 0 bases; unmatched junction bases: 4. CDR3 DNA: TGTGCCAGCAGTCAGACAGGGTTCTCTGGAAACACCATATATTTT. Translating it yields CASSQTGFSGNTIYF.

The chain is built from TRBV5-1 and TRBJ2-3; D uncertain. Trimming left V 4 bases short and J 6 bases short, with 9 bases between. The CDR3 is 12 residues long. The germline gives CDR1 SGHRS, CDR2 YFSETQ. CDR3 in amino acids: CASSRMRDTQYF. The CDR3 bases are TGCGCCAGCAGCCGTATGAGGGATACGCAGTATTTT.

The chain couples TRBV27 to TRBJ2-7, with D possibly matching TRBD1 (6 bases). V lost 3 bases and J 2 bases, leaving 14 bases between the germline ends. Germline CDR1 and CDR2: MNHEY and SMNVEV (reference sequence). The CDR3 extends over 15 amino acids. Here the CDR3 DNA reads TGTGCCAGCAGTTTCCAAACAGGGTCCCCCTACGAGCAGTACTTC. Translated: CASSFQTGSPYEQYF.